Given below is one T cell receptor (beta chain) in context. This sample stems from a study of blood T cell repertoires in COVID-19. About the research overall: Acute-phase and convalescent COVID-19 samples originated in the United States, Italy and Spain.

The protocol was immunoSEQ multiplex PCR, while the TCRdb copy is restricted to in-frame clones and leaves out a portion. Among approximately 260,000 clones listed, approximately 83% were seen once. Germline lookup yields CDR1 SGHRS and CDR2 YFSETQ. V was pared by 0 bases and J by 7 bases, with 8 bases between. CDR3 length equals 14 residues. This chain joins TRBV5-1 and TRBJ1-6; tentatively, D is TRBD1 (5 bases). Sequences were obtained from peripheral blood. This receptor was taken from a woman aged 70-85 years with acute or convalescent COVID-19. CDR3 in amino acids: CASSLDRSNSPLHF. The CDR3 DNA reads as TGCGCCAGCAGCTTGGACAGGTCAAATTCACCCCTCCACTTT.